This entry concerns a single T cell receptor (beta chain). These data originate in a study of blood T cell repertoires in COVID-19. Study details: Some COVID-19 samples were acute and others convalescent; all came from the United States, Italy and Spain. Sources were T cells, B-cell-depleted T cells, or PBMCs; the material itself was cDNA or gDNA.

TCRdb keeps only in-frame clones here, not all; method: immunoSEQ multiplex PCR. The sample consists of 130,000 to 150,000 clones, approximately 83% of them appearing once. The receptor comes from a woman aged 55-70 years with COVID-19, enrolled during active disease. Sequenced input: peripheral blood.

In DNA form, the CDR3 reads TGTGCCAGCAGTTTCGCCGGACAGGGTGGCAATTCACCCCTCCACTTT. This sequence encodes CASSFAGQGGNSPLHF. The V call is TRBV27, the J call TRBJ1-6; 8 bases align to TRBD1. Per the germline V gene, CDR1 is MNHEY and CDR2 is SMNVEV (reference sequence). The CDR3 is 16 residues long. With V trimmed by 3 bases and J by 7 bases, 8 bases remained unmatched.